This entry lists 22 T cell receptor beta chains sequenced from one sample in a study of identical twins. TCRdb called the 5' RACE reads again in MiXCR, with one record for every CDR3 protein. The top ten hold 1.6% of the sample, which has roughly 630,000 distinct CDR3 sequences, under 8.5% seen once. These sequences were also reported in another study, on yellow fever vaccine responses in identical twins.

Sequencing was done on a sample of PBMCs. The receptors were gathered from a woman under 30 in good health.

The table lists this clonotype with a few counts. V gene TRBV28 combines with J gene TRBJ2-1, with TRBD2 identical over 10 bases. The germline V gene has CDR1 MDHEN and CDR2 SYDVKM. This CDR3 is 14 amino acids long. With 7 bases clipped from V and 2 bases from J, the junction kept 2 bases outside the gene matches. The CDR3 loop is CASTTSGTYNEQFF. The DNA of the CDR3 is TGTGCCAGCACCACTAGCGGGACCTACAATGAGCAGTTCTTC.

This clonotype was seen ten or more times. This rearrangement joins TRBV2 to TRBJ2-2, with D perhaps matching TRBD1 (6 bases). There are 15 residues in the CDR3. From germline, CDR1 is SNHLY and CDR2 FYNNEI. V was shortened by 7 bases and J by 1 base, with 13 bases between the two germline ends. CDR3 sequence: CASIPDRRNTGELFF. CDR3 DNA sequence: TGTGCCAGCATACCAGACAGGAGGAACACCGGGGAGCTGTTTTTT.

This clonotype was seen a handful of times. J is TRBJ2-1 and V is TRBV7-6; 7 bases agree with TRBD2. Germline assignment: CDR1 SGHVS and CDR2 FNYEAQ. The CDR3 totals 16 residues. V was clipped by 7 bases and J by 6 bases; unmatched bases: 15. Here the CDR3 reads CASNPMGRESSNEQFF. Written as DNA, the CDR3 is TGTGCCAGCAACCCGATGGGGCGGGAGAGTAGCAATGAGCAGTTCTTC.

This clonotype has at least ten counts. The rearrangement links TRBV29-1 to TRBJ2-1, with D perhaps matching TRBD2 (5 bases). Trimming pared 5 bases from V and 0 bases from J, leaving 17 bases between. This CDR3 spans 16 amino acids. Looked up from germline, CDR1 is SQVTM and CDR2 is ANQGSEA. The CDR3 protein is CSVNPLMAGSYNEQFF. CDR3 in DNA: TGCAGCGTTAACCCTTTAATGGCGGGCTCCTACAATGAGCAGTTCTTC.

There are a few counts of this clonotype. The gene calls are TRBV4-1 and TRBJ2-1; D unresolved. The CDR3 consists of 14 residues. The V end lost 1 base, the J end lost 9 bases, and 13 bases lay between the germline ends. The germline V gene encodes CDR1 MGHRA and CDR2 YSYEKL. The CDR3 DNA sequence: TGCGCCAGCAGCCAAGGTCTGGGGAAAGGTGAGCAGTTCTTC. Translating it yields CASSQGLGKGEQFF.

J is TRBJ1-5 and V is TRBV5-6, with a possible D match to TRBD1 (6 bases). CDR3 length equals 14 residues. The germline V gene has CDR1 SGHDT and CDR2 YYEEEE. V was cut by 2 bases and J by 7 bases, with 13 bases left in between. The CDR3 protein is CASSFWGPGQPQHF. The CDR3 DNA is TGTGCCAGCAGCTTTTGGGGGCCAGGGCAGCCCCAGCATTTT.

There are many counts of this clonotype. V is TRBV4-1 and J is TRBJ1-5; TRBD1 is a possible D gene (5 bases). V was trimmed by 1 base and J by 1 base, leaving 11 bases between them. The CDR3 contains 16 residues. Germline V CDR1 and CDR2: MGHRA, YSYEKL. CDR3 amino acids: CASSQGLGPSNQPQHF. The CDR3 bases are TGCGCCAGCAGCCAAGGATTGGGGCCGAGCAATCAGCCCCAGCATTTT.

The chain couples TRBV6-5 to TRBJ2-1; possibly TRBD2 for D (5 bases). The CDR3 has 16 amino acids. CDR1 and CDR2 (germline): MNHEY, SVGAGI. V was trimmed by 0 bases and J by 8 bases, leaving 17 bases between them. This CDR3 is CASSYSGLANIDEQFF. Written as DNA, the CDR3 is TGTGCCAGCAGTTACTCAGGGCTAGCAAACATTGATGAGCAGTTCTTC.

The V and J genes are TRBV12-3 or TRBV12-4 and TRBJ2-1, with 9 bases matching TRBD1. With V trimmed by 7 bases and J by 8 bases, 9 bases remained unmatched. The CDR3 totals 14 residues. CDR3 amino acids: CASTPPGQGDEQFF. The DNA of the CDR3 is TGTGCCAGCACCCCTCCGGGACAGGGAGATGAGCAGTTCTTC.

The table lists this clonotype with a few counts. The rearrangement links TRBV10-3 to TRBJ1-4; 7 bases line up with TRBD1. Germline lookup yields CDR1 ENHRY and CDR2 SYGVKD. There are 13 residues in the CDR3. Losses at the gene ends were 10 bases for V and 8 bases for J; bases not matched to a gene: 10. CDR3 nucleotide sequence: TGTGCCACCTCCTTGACAGGGAAAGAAAAACTGTTTTTT. Translating gives CATSLTGKEKLFF.

The table lists this clonotype with a few counts. V is TRBV4-1 and J is TRBJ2-1; 8 positions agree with TRBD2. Germline V CDR1 and CDR2: MGHRA, YSYEKL. After removal of 6 bases from V and 0 bases from J, the junction contained 7 bases not matched to a gene. This CDR3 comprises 16 residues. CDR3 amino acids: CASRDLAGISYNEQFF. The CDR3 DNA sequence: TGCGCCAGCAGGGATTTAGCGGGAATCTCCTACAATGAGCAGTTCTTC.

The sample holds many counts of this clonotype. The rearrangement joins TRBV12-3 or TRBV12-4 to TRBJ1-2, with D tentatively TRBD1 (6 bases). The CDR3 has 14 amino acids. V was pared by 6 bases and J by 4 bases, with 15 bases between. CDR3 in DNA: TGTGCCAGCAGCCATCCGGGACAAAGCTATGGCTACACCTTC. Residues: CASSHPGQSYGYTF.

The J gene is TRBJ1-2, the V gene TRBV5-1; 9 nucleotides line up with TRBD1. This CDR3 has 14 residues. The V and J ends lost 4 bases and 1 base, in that order; junction bases with no gene match: 2. CDR1 is SGHRS and CDR2 is YFSETQ in the germline V gene. In DNA, the CDR3 is TGCGCCAGCAGCGTGGGACAGGGTAACTATGGCTACACCTTC. Protein product: CASSVGQGNYGYTF.

There are a few counts of this clonotype. The rearrangement links TRBV10-3 to TRBJ1-2; D unresolved. Germline assignment: CDR1 ENHRY and CDR2 SYGVKD. Trimming left V 5 bases short and J 3 bases short, with 7 bases between. This CDR3 contains 12 residues. The CDR3 sequence: CAISPDDYGYTF. In DNA form, the CDR3 reads TGTGCCATCAGTCCGGACGACTATGGCTACACCTTC.

This clonotype has just a few counts. The chain employs TRBV6-4 and TRBJ2-1, with D unclear. The germline CDR1 and CDR2 sequences are MRHNA and SNTAGT. The V and J ends lost 4 bases and 10 bases respectively, with 17 bases between them. The CDR3 spans 14 residues. The CDR3 DNA sequence: TGTGCCAGCAGTGGAGGCGTTAGTGGGCGGGAGCAGTTCTTC. Amino acids: CASSGGVSGREQFF.

At least ten counts were recorded for this clonotype. V usage is TRBV28 and J usage is TRBJ2-2; tentative D call: TRBD2 (5 bases). V was clipped by 6 bases and J by 4 bases, with 18 bases between them. The CDR3 has 16 residues. CDR1 and CDR2 (germline): MDHEN, SYDVKM. The CDR3 coding sequence is TGTGCCAGCAGCCACCAGGCTAGCCCGGGCACCGGGGAGCTGTTTTTT. Protein: CASSHQASPGTGELFF.

In this sample, this clonotype turned up a few times. The V call is TRBV20-1, the J call TRBJ2-1; the match to TRBD2 covers 11 bases. The germline V gene has CDR1 DFQATT and CDR2 SNEGSKA (reference sequence). V was pared by 5 bases and J by 5 bases, with 5 bases of the junction left unmatched. The CDR3 consists of 14 residues. CDR3 in amino acids: CSAWGLAENNEQFF. DNA for the CDR3: TGCAGTGCTTGGGGACTAGCGGAAAACAATGAGCAGTTCTTC.

The V and J genes are TRBV20-1 and TRBJ1-5, with D perhaps TRBD1 (6 bases). Germline CDR1 reads DFQATT; CDR2 reads SNEGSKA (reference sequence). V lost 3 bases and J lost 0, with 9 bases in between. The CDR3 has 14 amino acids. CDR3 nucleotide sequence: TGCAGTGCTAGCGGACAGAATAGCAATCAGCCCCAGCATTTT. This encodes CSASGQNSNQPQHF.

This clonotype was detected once. This chain joins TRBV6-4 and TRBJ2-3; D is possibly TRBD2 (5 bases). In germline, CDR1 is MRHNA, CDR2 SNTAGT. The CDR3 length is 18 residues. V lost 4 bases and J lost 2, with 22 bases in between. CDR3 bases: TGTGCCAGCAGTGCTCGGGCCAGAAGGGAGCGGCCCACAGATACGCAGTATTTT. Residues: CASSARARRERPTDTQYF.

The chain has TRBV6-1 and TRBJ2-5; no clear D. CDR3 size: 14 residues. V was pared by 3 bases and J by 4 bases, with 12 bases between. Germline CDR1 MNHNS, CDR2 SASEGT. CDR3 protein: CASSEPRVRETQYF. CDR3 nucleotide sequence: TGTGCCAGCAGTGAGCCACGAGTAAGAGAGACCCAGTACTTC.

This clonotype has more than one count but fewer than ten. V is TRBV6-1 and J is TRBJ2-1; tentatively, D is TRBD2 (6 bases). V was trimmed by 3 bases and J by 7 bases, leaving 7 bases between them. The V gene's germline CDR1 is MNHNS and CDR2 SASEGT. The CDR3 has 12 residues. DNA of the CDR3: TGTGCCAGCAGTGATCGGGGGAATGAGCAGTTCTTC. The encoded protein is CASSDRGNEQFF.

This clonotype came up a few times. The chain carries TRBV28 and TRBJ1-4; tentatively, D is TRBD1 (5 bases). CDR1 MDHEN and CDR2 SYDVKM come from the germline V gene. The CDR3 consists of 15 residues. V was clipped by 5 bases and J by 9 bases, with 19 bases between them. CDR3 loop: CASSDRAQGYQKLFF. In DNA form, the CDR3 reads TGTGCCAGCAGTGATCGGGCGCAGGGTTACCAAAAACTGTTTTTT.